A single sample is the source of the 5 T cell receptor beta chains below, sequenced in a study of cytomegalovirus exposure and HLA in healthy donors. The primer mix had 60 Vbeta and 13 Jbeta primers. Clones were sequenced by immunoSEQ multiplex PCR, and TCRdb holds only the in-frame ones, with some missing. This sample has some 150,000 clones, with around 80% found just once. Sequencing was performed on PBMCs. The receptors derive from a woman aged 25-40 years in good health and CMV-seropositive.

The CDR3 DNA reads TGTGCCAGCAGCCCCGGACAGGGGGTAGATACGCAGTATTTT. Amino acid sequence: CASSPGQGVDTQYF. The chain couples TRBV7-2 to TRBJ2-3; 10 nucleotides match TRBD1. The ends lost 5 bases at V and 5 bases at J; junction bases unmatched: 4. The length of the CDR3 is 14 residues. Germline V gives CDR1 SGHTA, CDR2 FQGNSA.

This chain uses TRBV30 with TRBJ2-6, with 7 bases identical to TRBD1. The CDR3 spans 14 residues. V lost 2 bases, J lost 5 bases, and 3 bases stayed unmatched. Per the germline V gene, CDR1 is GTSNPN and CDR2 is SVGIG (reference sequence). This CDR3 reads CAWSLTGWANVLTF. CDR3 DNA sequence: TGTGCCTGGAGTTTGACAGGGTGGGCCAACGTCCTGACTTTC.

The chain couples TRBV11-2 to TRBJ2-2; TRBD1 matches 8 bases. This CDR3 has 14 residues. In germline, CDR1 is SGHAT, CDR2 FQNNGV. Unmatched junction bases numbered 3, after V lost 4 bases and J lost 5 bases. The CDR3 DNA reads TGTGCCAGCAGCTCGAGACAGGGGACCGGGGAGCTGTTTTTT. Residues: CASSSRQGTGELFF.

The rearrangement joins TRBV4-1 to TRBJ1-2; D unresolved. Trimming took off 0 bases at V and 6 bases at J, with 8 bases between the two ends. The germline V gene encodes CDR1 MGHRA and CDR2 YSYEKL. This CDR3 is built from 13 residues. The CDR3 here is CASSQDEGDGYTF. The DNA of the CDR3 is TGCGCCAGCAGCCAAGATGAGGGTGATGGCTACACCTTC.

This CDR3 reads CASSLAAGGDGYTF. CDR3 DNA sequence: TGTGCCAGCAGCTTAGCGGCGGGGGGAGATGGCTACACCTTC. The chain recombines TRBV7-9 with TRBJ1-2; tentative D call: TRBD1 (5 bases). Per germline, CDR1 SEHNR and CDR2 FQNEAQ (reference sequence). The CDR3 loop spans 14 amino acids. V lost 0 bases to trimming and J lost 6 bases, with 11 bases between them.